What follows are 15 T cell receptor beta chains derived from one specimen sequenced in a study of shared clonotypes between healthy human individuals. Here immunoSEQ multiplex PCR was the method, and the copy in TCRdb shows in-frame clones only, minus some. The table records 2.3 million or so clones, over 90% of them present only once. Sample: naive CD4+ T cells from PBMCs. Subset noted: CD45RA+ positively selected. All receptors come from a man between 18 and 35 years old in good health. Some clones in this sample may be carry-over from other donors' samples.

The V and J genes are TRBV28 and TRBJ2-1; D may be TRBD2 (6 bases). With 3 bases removed from V and 3 bases from J, the gap between germline ends came to 18 bases. The CDR3 has 17 amino acids. The germline V gene has CDR1 MDHEN and CDR2 SYDVKM. The CDR3 bases are TGTGCCAGCAGTTTTCGTAGGAAGGGACTGATCTACAATGAGCAGTTCTTC. Translated: CASSFRRKGLIYNEQFF.

On this clone: Other nucleotide sequences in the sample specify the same CDR3. The chain uses TRBV6-6 and TRBJ2-3; unclear D gene. CDR3 length equals 15 residues. V gave up 0 bases and J gave up 1 base, with 8 bases separating them. Per germline, CDR1 MNHNY and CDR2 SVGAGI (reference sequence). DNA of the CDR3: TGTGCCAGCAGTTACTCGGTGGCGGGCACAGATACGCAGTATTTT. The encoded protein is CASSYSVAGTDTQYF.

A note on this clone: Other DNA sequences in this specimen translate into the identical CDR3. The chain links TRBV2 to TRBJ1-1, with TRBD1 matching 12 bases. This CDR3 spans 14 amino acids. CDR1 SNHLY and CDR2 FYNNEI come from the germline V gene. Trimming took 6 bases from V and 5 from J; bases not matched to a gene: 4. The CDR3 DNA reads TGTGCCAGCAGGGGGACAGGGGGCTTAACTGAAGCTTTCTTT. Protein sequence: CASRGTGGLTEAFF.

With regard to this clone: Additional DNA sequences in this sample encode the identical CDR3. Written as DNA, the CDR3 is TGCGCCAGCAGCTTGGCAGCTGGGGGCACCGGGGAGCTGTTTTTT. Amino acid sequence: CASSLAAGGTGELFF. This chain links TRBV5-1 with TRBJ2-2; D tentatively reads TRBD1 or TRBD2 (5 bases each). This CDR3 spans 15 amino acids. Germline CDR1 is SGHRS and CDR2 is YFSETQ. Trimming pared 0 bases from V and 4 bases from J, leaving 10 bases between.

The chain recombines TRBV27 with TRBJ2-5; tentative D call: TRBD1 (5 bases). The end of the DNA aligns better with TRBJ2-7, so the J call may be wrong. Germline V gives CDR1 MNHEY, CDR2 SMNVEV (reference sequence). CDR3 length: 18 amino acids. Here the CDR3 reads CASSLSSGFAGQHYEQYF. The DNA of the CDR3 is TGTGCCAGCAGTTTATCATCAGGGTTCGCCGGACAACACTACGAGCAGTACTTC.

The chain combines TRBV5-1 with TRBJ2-5, with 8 positions matching TRBD1. This CDR3 region has 14 residues. Germline V CDR1 and CDR2: SGHRS, YFSETQ. Germline trimming cut 4 bases from V and 7 bases from J; bases unmatched to any gene: 9. The CDR3 DNA is TGCGCCAGCAGCCCATCGACAGGGGATCTGACCCAGTACTTC. It yields the protein CASSPSTGDLTQYF.

V and J are TRBV11-2 and TRBJ1-1; D gene uncertain. The CDR3 loop spans 12 amino acids. CDR1 is SGHAT, CDR2 FQNNGV, per germline. The ends were cut back, 5 bases at V and 6 bases at J, with 10 bases in the middle. The DNA for the CDR3 is TGTGCCAGCAGCCCCTTTACCGCTGAAGCTTTCTTT. Translated: CASSPFTAEAFF.

This chain uses TRBV5-1 with TRBJ2-5; 7 bases agree with TRBD1. CDR1 and CDR2 from the germline V gene are SGHRS and YFSETQ. The CDR3 runs to 14 residues. The ends lost 0 bases at V and 5 bases at J; junction bases unmatched: 4. In DNA, the CDR3 is TGCGCCAGCAGCTTGGAGGGGGCATTGGAGACCCAGTACTTC. Amino acids: CASSLEGALETQYF.

This clone has only one observation. The rearrangement uses TRBV18 and TRBJ2-5; tentative D call: TRBD2 (6 bases). V was pared by 2 bases and J by 5 bases, with 15 bases between. The CDR3 is 15 residues long. Germline CDR1 is KGHSH and CDR2 is LQKENI. The CDR3 nucleotides read TGTGCCAGCTCACCAAAGACCGGGAGCAGGGAGACCCAGTACTTC. This codes for CASSPKTGSRETQYF.

This sequence joins TRBV5-1 and TRBJ2-7, with D possibly TRBD2 on 5 matching bases. V lost 4 bases to trimming and J lost 3 bases, with 14 bases between them. The CDR3 covers 14 residues. CDR1 and CDR2 (germline): SGHRS, YFSETQ. The CDR3 coding sequence is TGCGCCAGCAGCGTATTACCGGGAATCTACGAGCAGTACTTC. Translation gives CASSVLPGIYEQYF.

The chain employs TRBV19 and TRBJ2-7, with a possible D match to TRBD1 (7 bases). Germline V lookup: CDR1 LNHDA, CDR2 SQIVND (reference sequence). CDR3 length: 15 residues. The germline V and J ends were trimmed by 6 bases and 0 bases, with 15 bases remaining between them. As DNA, the CDR3 is TGTGCCAGTAGCAACCAGGGGGGAAGCTCCTACGAGCAGTACTTC. Its translation: CASSNQGGSSYEQYF.

The rearrangement links TRBV27 to TRBJ1-5; no clear D gene. Germline V gene sequence: CDR1 MNHEY, CDR2 SMNVEV (reference sequence). Trimming removed 0 bases at V and 0 bases at J, with 9 bases between. The CDR3 has 16 residues. The CDR3 region is CASSLSWGTSNQPQHF. In DNA form, the CDR3 reads TGTGCCAGCAGTTTATCGTGGGGTACTAGCAATCAGCCCCAGCATTTT.

This rearrangement joins TRBV6-5 to TRBJ2-2; a possible D gene is TRBD2 (5 bases). The CDR3 contains 13 residues. Trimming took 8 bases from V and 1 from J, leaving 8 bases between them. Germline V gives CDR1 MNHEY, CDR2 SVGAGI. The CDR3 sequence is CASLEGNTGELFF. CDR3 nucleotides: TGTGCCAGCCTCGAGGGGAACACCGGGGAGCTGTTTTTT.

This chain joins TRBV6-1 and TRBJ1-2, with D maybe TRBD1 (5 bases). The CDR3 covers 14 residues. V gave up 1 base and J gave up 3 bases, with 9 bases separating them. Germline CDR1 and CDR2: MNHNS and SASEGT. CDR3 DNA: TGTGCCAGCAGTGAAGGGACATTCGACTATGGCTACACCTTC. It specifies CASSEGTFDYGYTF.

This sequence joins TRBV11-2 and TRBJ2-1, with D possibly being TRBD1 (5 bases). This CDR3 comprises 15 residues. The V and J ends lost 4 bases and 8 bases respectively, with 18 bases between them. Germline V lookup: CDR1 SGHAT, CDR2 FQNNGV. The CDR3 nucleotides read TGTGCCAGCAGCTCCCTAGTCGGTTCCAGGGATGAGCAGTTCTTC. This translates into CASSSLVGSRDEQFF.